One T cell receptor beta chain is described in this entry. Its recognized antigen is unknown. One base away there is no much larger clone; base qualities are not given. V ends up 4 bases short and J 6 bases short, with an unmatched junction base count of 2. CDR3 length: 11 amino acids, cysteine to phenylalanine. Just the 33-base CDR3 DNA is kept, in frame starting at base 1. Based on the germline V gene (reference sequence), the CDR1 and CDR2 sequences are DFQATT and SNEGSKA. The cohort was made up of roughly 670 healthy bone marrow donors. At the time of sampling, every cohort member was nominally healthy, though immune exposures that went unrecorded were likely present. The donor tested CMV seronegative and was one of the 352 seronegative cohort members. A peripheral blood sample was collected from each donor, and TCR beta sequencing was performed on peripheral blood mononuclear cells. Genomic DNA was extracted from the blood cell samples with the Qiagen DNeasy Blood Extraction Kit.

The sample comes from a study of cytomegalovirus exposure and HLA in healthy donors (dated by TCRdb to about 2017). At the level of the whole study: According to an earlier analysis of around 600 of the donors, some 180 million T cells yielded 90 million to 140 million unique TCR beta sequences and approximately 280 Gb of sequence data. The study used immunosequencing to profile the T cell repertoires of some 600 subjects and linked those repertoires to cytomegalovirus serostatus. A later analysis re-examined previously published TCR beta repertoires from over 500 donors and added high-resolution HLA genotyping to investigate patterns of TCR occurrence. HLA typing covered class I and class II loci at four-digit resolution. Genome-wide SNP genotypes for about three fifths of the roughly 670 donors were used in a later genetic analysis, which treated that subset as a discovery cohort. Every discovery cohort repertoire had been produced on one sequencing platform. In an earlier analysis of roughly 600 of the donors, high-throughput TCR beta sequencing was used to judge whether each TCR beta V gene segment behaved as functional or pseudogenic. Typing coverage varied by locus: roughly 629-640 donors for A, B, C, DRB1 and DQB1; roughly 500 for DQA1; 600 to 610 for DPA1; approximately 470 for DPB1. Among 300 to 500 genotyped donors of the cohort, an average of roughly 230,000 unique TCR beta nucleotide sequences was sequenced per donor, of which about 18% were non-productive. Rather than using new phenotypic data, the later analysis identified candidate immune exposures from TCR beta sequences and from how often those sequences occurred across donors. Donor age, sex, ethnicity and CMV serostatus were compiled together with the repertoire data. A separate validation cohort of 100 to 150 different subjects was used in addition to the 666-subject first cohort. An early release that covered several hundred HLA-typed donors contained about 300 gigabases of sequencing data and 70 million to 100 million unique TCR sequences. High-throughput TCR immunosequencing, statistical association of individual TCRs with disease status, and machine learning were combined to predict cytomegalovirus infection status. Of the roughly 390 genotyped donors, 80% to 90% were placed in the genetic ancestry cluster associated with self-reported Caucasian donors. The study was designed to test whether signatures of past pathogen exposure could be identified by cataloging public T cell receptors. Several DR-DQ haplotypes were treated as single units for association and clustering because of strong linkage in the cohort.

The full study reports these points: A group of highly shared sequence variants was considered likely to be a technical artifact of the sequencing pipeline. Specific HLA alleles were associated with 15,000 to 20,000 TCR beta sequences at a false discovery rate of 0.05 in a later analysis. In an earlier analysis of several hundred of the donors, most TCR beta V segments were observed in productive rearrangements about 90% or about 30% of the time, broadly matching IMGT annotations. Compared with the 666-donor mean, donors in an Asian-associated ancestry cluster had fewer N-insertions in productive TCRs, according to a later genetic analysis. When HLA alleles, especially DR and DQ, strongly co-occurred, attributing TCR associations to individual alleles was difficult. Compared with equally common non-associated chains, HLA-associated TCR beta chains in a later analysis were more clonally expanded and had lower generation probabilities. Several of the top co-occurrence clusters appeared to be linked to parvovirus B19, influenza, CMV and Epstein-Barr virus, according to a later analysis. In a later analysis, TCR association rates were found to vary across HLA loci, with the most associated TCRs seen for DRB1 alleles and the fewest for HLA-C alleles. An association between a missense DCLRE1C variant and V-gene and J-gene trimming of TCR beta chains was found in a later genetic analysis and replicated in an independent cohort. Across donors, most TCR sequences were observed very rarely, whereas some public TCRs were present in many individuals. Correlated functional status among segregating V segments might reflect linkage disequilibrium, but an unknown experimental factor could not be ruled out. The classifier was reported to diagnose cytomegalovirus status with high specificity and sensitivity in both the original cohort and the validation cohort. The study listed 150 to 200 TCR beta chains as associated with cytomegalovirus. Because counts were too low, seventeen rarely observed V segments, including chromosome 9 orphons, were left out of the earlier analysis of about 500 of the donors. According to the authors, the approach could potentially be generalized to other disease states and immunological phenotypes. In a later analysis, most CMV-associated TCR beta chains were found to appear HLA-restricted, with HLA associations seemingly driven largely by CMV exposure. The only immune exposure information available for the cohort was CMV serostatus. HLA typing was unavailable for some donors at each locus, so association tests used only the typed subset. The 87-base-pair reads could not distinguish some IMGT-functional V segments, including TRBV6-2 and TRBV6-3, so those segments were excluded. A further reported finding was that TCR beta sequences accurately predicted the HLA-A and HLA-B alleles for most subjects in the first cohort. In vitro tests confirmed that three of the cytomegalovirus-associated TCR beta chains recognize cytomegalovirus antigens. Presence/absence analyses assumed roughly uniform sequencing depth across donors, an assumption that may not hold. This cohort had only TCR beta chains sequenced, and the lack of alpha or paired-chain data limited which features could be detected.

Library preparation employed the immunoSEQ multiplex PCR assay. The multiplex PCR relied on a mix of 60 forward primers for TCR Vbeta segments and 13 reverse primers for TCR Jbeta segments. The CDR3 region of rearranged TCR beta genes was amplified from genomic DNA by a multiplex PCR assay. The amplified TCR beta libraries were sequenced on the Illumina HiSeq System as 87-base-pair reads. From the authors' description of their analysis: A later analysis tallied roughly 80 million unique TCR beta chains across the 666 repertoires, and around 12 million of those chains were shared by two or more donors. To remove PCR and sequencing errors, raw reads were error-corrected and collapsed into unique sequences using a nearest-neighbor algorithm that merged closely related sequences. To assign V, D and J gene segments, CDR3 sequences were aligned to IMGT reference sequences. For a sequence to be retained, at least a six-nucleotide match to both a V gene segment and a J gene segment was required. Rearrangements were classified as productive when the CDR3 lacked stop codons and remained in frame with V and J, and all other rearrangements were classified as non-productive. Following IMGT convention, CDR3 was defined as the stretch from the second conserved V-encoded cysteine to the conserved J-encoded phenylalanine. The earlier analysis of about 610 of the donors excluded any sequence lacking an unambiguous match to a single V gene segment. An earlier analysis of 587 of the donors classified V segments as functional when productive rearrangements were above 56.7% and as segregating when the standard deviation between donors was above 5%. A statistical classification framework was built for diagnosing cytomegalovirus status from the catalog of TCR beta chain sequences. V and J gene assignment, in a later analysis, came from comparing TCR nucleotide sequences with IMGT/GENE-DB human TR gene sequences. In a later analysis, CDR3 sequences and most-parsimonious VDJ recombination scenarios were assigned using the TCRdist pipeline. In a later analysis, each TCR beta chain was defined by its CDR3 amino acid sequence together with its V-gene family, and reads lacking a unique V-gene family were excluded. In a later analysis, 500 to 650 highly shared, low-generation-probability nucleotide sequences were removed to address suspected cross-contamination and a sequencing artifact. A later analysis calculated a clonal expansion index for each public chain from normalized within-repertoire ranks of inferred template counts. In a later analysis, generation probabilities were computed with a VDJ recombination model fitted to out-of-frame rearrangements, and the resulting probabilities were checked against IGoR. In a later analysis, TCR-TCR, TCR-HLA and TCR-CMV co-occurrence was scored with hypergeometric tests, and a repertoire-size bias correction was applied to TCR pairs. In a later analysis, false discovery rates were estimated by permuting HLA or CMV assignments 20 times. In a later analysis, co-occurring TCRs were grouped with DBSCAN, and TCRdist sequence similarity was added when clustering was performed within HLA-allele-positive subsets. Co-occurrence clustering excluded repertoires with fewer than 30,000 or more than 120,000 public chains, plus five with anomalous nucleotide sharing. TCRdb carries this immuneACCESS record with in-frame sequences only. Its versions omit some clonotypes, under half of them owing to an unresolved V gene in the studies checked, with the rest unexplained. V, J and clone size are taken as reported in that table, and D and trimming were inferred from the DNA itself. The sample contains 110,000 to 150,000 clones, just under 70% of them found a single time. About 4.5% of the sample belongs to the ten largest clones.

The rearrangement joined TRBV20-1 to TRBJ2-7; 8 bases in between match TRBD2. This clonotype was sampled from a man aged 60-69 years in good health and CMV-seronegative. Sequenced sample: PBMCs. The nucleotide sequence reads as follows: TGCAGTGCTATACTAGCGGTCGAGCAGTACTTC. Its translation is CSAILAVEQYF.